The clone carrying this TCR beta chain was found many times. This CDR3 region has 14 residues. V gave up 0 bases and J gave up 6 bases; unmatched junction bases: 6. Germline assignment: CDR1 DFQATT and CDR2 SNEGSKA (reference sequence). The sample belongs to a study of human T cells and chemical hapten exposure. The time point is: patch test 1, 2 weeks after DPC sensitization. Treatment specified: therapeutic diphenylcyclopropenone sensitization with weekly scalp DPC. MiXCR, run by TCRdb on the RACE reads, gives a single entry per CDR3 protein. The sample includes 80,000 or so distinct CDR3 sequences, 9.5% to 12% of them seen just once.

This sample comprised whole blood, obtained in connection with sensitization to the hapten diphenylcyclopropenone (DPC). The sequence was obtained from a woman aged 45-60 years with alopecia areata. Some clones in this sample may be carry-over from other donors' samples. The chain uses TRBV20-1 and TRBJ2-7, with 9 bases fitting TRBD2. The CDR3, as DNA: TGCAGTGCTAGAGATGCGGGAGGGCCTGTCGAGCAGTACTTC. Protein product: CSARDAGGPVEQYF.